A single sample is the source of the 3 T cell receptor beta chains below, sequenced in a study of post-analysis software for immune sequencing data. Whole-study findings and limits: In patients, TRBV5-6, TRBV5-1 and TRBV20-1 belonged to five TRBV segments found more frequently than in controls.

Unique molecular identifiers had been added to the TCR beta cDNA libraries. One entry per CDR3 protein results from TCRdb running MiXCR on the PCR reads. The sample lists hundreds of thousands of distinct CDR3 sequences; approximately 42% were seen once. Antigens of these TCRs are unknown. The sequenced sample was blood. These receptors were collected from a girl aged 2 to 9 with multiple sclerosis.

This chain connects TRBV7-9 to TRBJ1-5; no firm D call. Trimming took 0 bases from V and 9 from J, leaving 15 bases between them. CDR3 size: 15 residues. Germline CDR1 is SEHNR and CDR2 is FQNEAQ (reference sequence). The CDR3 coding sequence is TGTGCCAGCAGCTTAGCCCACACCGAGGTTCGGCCCCAGCATTTT. Protein product: CASSLAHTEVRPQHF.

V and J are TRBV7-2 and TRBJ1-2; D call uncertain. Germline CDR1 reads SGHTA; CDR2 reads FQGNSA. Trimming removed 4 bases from V and 3 bases from J, with 12 bases in between. The CDR3 consists of 14 residues. DNA of the CDR3: TGTGCCAGCAGCTGTCAGTCAGCCGACTATGGCTACACCTTC. It yields the protein CASSCQSADYGYTF. The variable domain in full, with the rest retrieved from reference TRBV7-2 and TRBJ1-2, is GAGVSQSPSNKVTEKGKDVELRCDPISGHTALYWYRQSLGQGLEFLIYFQGNSAPDKSGLPSDRFSAERTGGSVSTLTIQRTQQEDSAVYLCASSCQSADYGYTFGSGTRLTVV.

This clonotype was picked up a small number of times. The chain is built from TRBV3-1 and TRBJ2-3; D is perhaps TRBD2 (5 bases). V lost 5 bases and J 6 bases, leaving 15 bases between the germline ends. Per the germline V gene, CDR1 is LGHDT and CDR2 is YNNKEL (reference sequence). There are 14 residues in the CDR3. CDR3 nucleotides: TGTGCCAGCAGCTCGAGACTGGCGGGTGATACGCAGTATTTT. This sequence encodes CASSSRLAGDTQYF.